This T cell receptor beta chain was profiled in a study of blood T cell repertoires in COVID-19. Study background: Donors in the United States, Italy and Spain gave samples during acute or convalescent COVID-19. PBMCs, B-cell-depleted T cells, or T cells provided the cDNA or gDNA that made up the material.

Under the authors' procedure: Estimated nucleated cell counts came from reference gene primer amplification. TCRdb's table, derived via immunoSEQ multiplex PCR, lists solely in-frame clones and lacks some. V, J and clone size reflect that table, while D and trimming were determined from the DNA. The data show a few hundred thousand clones, roughly 90% seen once. CDR3 length equals 15 residues. CDR1 and CDR2 from the germline V gene are LGHNA and YSLEER. V lost 3 bases, J lost 4 bases, and 7 bases stayed unmatched. Sequenced material: peripheral blood. This sequence was found in a man aged 18 to 29 who had recovered from COVID-19. The V and J genes are TRBV4-3 and TRBJ1-2; 8 bases map to TRBD1. CDR3 sequence (DNA): TGCGCCAGCAGCCAGATCCAGGGGGCTGGCTATGGCTACACCTTC. This gives the protein CASSQIQGAGYGYTF.